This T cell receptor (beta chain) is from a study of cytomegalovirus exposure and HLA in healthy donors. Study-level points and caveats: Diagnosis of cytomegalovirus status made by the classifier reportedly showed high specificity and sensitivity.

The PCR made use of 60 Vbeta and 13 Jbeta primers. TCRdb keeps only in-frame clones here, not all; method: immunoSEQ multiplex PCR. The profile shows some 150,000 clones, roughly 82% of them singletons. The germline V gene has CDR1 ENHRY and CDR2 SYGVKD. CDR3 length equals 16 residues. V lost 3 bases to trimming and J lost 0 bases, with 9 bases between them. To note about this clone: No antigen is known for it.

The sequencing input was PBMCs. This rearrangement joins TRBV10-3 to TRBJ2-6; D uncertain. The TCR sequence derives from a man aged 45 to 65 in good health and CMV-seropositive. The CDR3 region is CAISDPGGSGANVLTF. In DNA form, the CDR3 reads TGTGCCATCAGTGATCCCGGCGGCTCTGGGGCCAACGTCCTGACTTTC.